This T cell receptor beta chain was recorded in a study of T cell responses to AZD1222 COVID-19 vaccine. Study-wide points: Two doses of AZD1222 preceded a rise in Spike-specific TCR breadth and depth. Nearly half of spike-specific TCRs reportedly go after variant regions that carry no mutations. The donor cohort was predominantly white British with a female majority, and clonal diversity may have been underestimated. The study sampled repertoires only after the peak T cell response.

This clone was observed a few times. Its target is not known. The method was immunoSEQ multiplex PCR; TCRdb's version includes in-frame clones alone and lacks a portion of them. The sample yields approximately 50,000 clones, about 80% seen once. Sequencing used peripheral blood, obtained 28 days after the second AZD1222 dose. The sequence came from an adult who received the AZD1222 COVID-19 vaccine.

In DNA, the CDR3 is TGTGCCAGCTCAAGGGGGGCCGACTCTGGAAACACCATATATTTT. It codes for CASSRGADSGNTIYF. The chain combines TRBV18 with TRBJ1-3; tentatively, D is TRBD1 (6 bases). Germline loops: CDR1 KGHSH, CDR2 LQKENI. Trimming removed 5 bases from V and 0 bases from J, with 11 bases in between. The CDR3 runs 15 residues.